Listed below are T cell receptor beta chains from one sample, sequenced in a study of T cells in Graves' hyperthyroidism and ophthalmopathy. TCRdb fed the multiplex PCR reads into MiXCR, producing one record per CDR3 protein. The repertoire holds over 700,000 distinct CDR3 sequences, 35% to 45% seen once, with about 8.9% in the top ten. Input material: blood. The receptors originated from a man between 18 and 29 years old with Graves' hyperthyroidism. CDR3s include the opening cysteine and the closing phenylalanine or tryptophan. A D gene is named only where the DNA matches it firmly.

J: TRBJ1-3; D: -; V: TRBV7-9; CDR3: CASRGGWDTGDSGNTIYF
J: TRBJ1-1; D: -; V: TRBV5-1; CDR3: CASTLRGAGNTEAFF
J: TRBJ2-2; D: -; V: TRBV10-3; CDR3: CASSYGSAGELFF
J: TRBJ1-2; D: TRBD1; V: TRBV29-1; CDR3: CSVNPGTGPYGYTF
J: TRBJ1-3; D: -; V: TRBV14; CDR3: CASSQDSGSDTIYF
J: TRBJ2-5; D: -; V: TRBV7-8; CDR3: CVSSPRSWTTKETQYF
J: TRBJ1-4; D: -; V: TRBV29-1; CDR3: CSAVPGPEKLFF
J: TRBJ1-2; D: -; V: TRBV9; CDR3: CASSGSGYGYTF
J: TRBJ2-7; D: -; V: TRBV20-1; CDR3: CSARVRDHEQYF
J: TRBJ1-1; D: TRBD1; V: TRBV20-1; CDR3: CSARSDRGGTEAFF
J: TRBJ2-3; D: TRBD2; V: TRBV19; CDR3: CASSPASGTSTDTQYF
J: TRBJ1-2; D: -; V: TRBV24-1; CDR3: CASSYSPSRGNYGYTF
J: TRBJ1-1; D: TRBD1; V: TRBV4-1; CDR3: CASYRGGAFF
J: TRBJ1-4; D: -; V: TRBV13; CDR3: CASSFSGGGDEKLFF
J: TRBJ1-2; D: -; V: TRBV2; CDR3: CASSRGREYGYTF
J: TRBJ1-5; D: -; V: TRBV19; CDR3: CAAAAGHQPQHF
J: TRBJ2-7; D: -; V: TRBV2; CDR3: CASQGAEQYF
J: TRBJ2-7; D: -; V: TRBV7-2; CDR3: CASSQGPPGFLYEQYF
J: TRBJ2-2; D: TRBD2; V: TRBV9; CDR3: CASSVSGADTGELFF
J: TRBJ2-2; D: -; V: TRBV10-3; CDR3: CAISVGTLNTGELFF
J: TRBJ2-7; D: TRBD1; V: TRBV7-9; CDR3: CASSEADRGYEQYF
J: TRBJ1-5; D: -; V: TRBV15; CDR3: CATSRDGGQALRGEHF
J: TRBJ1-1; D: -; V: TRBV25-1; CDR3: CASSARLAGEGTEAFF
J: TRBJ2-5; D: TRBD2; V: TRBV7-8; CDR3: CASSPGTSGGPPRETQYF
J: TRBJ1-6; D: -; V: TRBV11-3; CDR3: CASCFQEGNSPLHF
J: TRBJ2-5; D: TRBD1; V: TRBV9; CDR3: CASSAQGAFQETQYF
J: TRBJ2-7; D: -; V: TRBV5-1; CDR3: CASRYAGTPAYEQYF
J: TRBJ2-5; D: TRBD1; V: TRBV7-3; CDR3: CASSLGTGGEQETQYF
J: TRBJ2-2; D: TRBD2; V: TRBV7-6; CDR3: CASSGHPGQAGASNTGELFF
J: TRBJ1-1; D: -; V: TRBV7-2; CDR3: CASSLVGDLDTEAFF
J: TRBJ2-7; D: -; V: TRBV20-1; CDR3: CSAIPGLPPYEQYF
J: TRBJ2-7; D: TRBD1; V: TRBV24-1; CDR3: CASSPTGQGGSYEQYF
J: TRBJ2-5; D: -; V: TRBV7-9; CDR3: CASSSAWGGETQYF
J: TRBJ2-7; D: -; V: TRBV6-5; CDR3: CASSQGLLSYEQYF
J: TRBJ2-7; D: -; V: TRBV27; CDR3: CASSLRGDSFYEQYF
J: TRBJ1-1; D: TRBD1; V: TRBV10-3; CDR3: CATGTGTFWGTDTEAFF
J: TRBJ2-2; D: -; V: TRBV10-3; CDR3: CAISDGGFAGELFF